The sequence of this TCR beta chain was determined in a study of radiation and T cells in renal cell carcinoma (dated by TCRdb to 2019 to 2021). Background on the whole study: The samples were obtained from a clinical trial, where primary renal cell carcinomas were treated with 15 Gy stereotactic body radiation therapy and then removed by nephrectomy 4 weeks afterward. In total, roughly 52 samples, comprising around 25 tumors and around 27 peripheral blood samples, were subjected to TCR beta sequencing. Across all 53 samples, 4,000,000 or so unique CDR3 nucleotide sequences, encoding around 2.4 million unique CDR3 amino acid sequences, were identified. Study-level results and caveats: Because pretreatment tumor biopsies were not available, the study could not determine whether clonotypes were already present within the tumor at baseline. The single-armed trial design could not address effects of radiation dose or scheduling on the TCR repertoire. In blood, the top tumor clonotypes increased from baseline to 2 weeks after radiation and then shrank by 4 weeks, which suggests a temporary expansion of tumor-resident clones. Changes in the blood repertoire were not tracked past 4 weeks after treatment.

TCR beta libraries were generated from genomic DNA with the immunoSEQ kit, following the manufacturer's recommendations. For library preparation, a first multiplex PCR was performed with proprietary primers, followed by a second PCR in which unique barcodes were added, and bead cleanups were performed after each round. A kit-provided positive control reaction and a negative control reaction were included in every sample batch. The final libraries were assessed on an Agilent 4200 TapeStation D1000 ScreenTape, pooled by volume, and quantified by qPCR. An Illumina NextSeq500 fitted with a MidOutput 150-cycle cartridge performed the sequencing, running 156 Read1 cycles and 15 Index1 cycles with the kit's custom primers. The pooled library was loaded at 0.95 to 1 pM with approximately 20% PhiX control spiked in. Turning to the authors' computational methods: The vendor-processed data were analyzed in R, and a clonotype was defined as all T cells that share the same CDR3 nucleotide sequence. For clone abundance analyses, frequencies were normalized to the 10,000 most abundant clones in each sample. Public T cell clones, which averaged fewer than five per sample, were removed prior to analysis. An abundance difference of at least 32-fold between compartments was the criterion for calling clonotypes tumor-enriched or baseline blood-enriched. A beta-binomial differential abundance model was used to identify clonotypes that expanded or contracted between blood time points. The Baroni-Urbani and Buser coefficient was used to measure tumor-blood repertoire similarity, and groups were compared with two-tailed Wilcoxon tests in R. In TCRdb, the immuneACCESS table is reduced to in-frame sequences with V and J assigned. These tables do not hold every clone; where another copy was compared, an unresolved V gene accounts for under half, and the others remain unexplained. The V and J calls and clone size come from that table; D and trimming were worked out from the DNA. The sample profile shows 95,000 or so clones; about 88% of them were found once. The top ten hold under 9.5% of the sample.

The time point label on this specimen signifies: baseline pretreatment blood. This sample's treatment or condition label indicates: 15 Gy SBRT to primary tumor, nephrectomy 4 weeks later. To track tumor-enriched clonotypes, serial peripheral blood was sampled from radiation-treated patients at baseline and at 2 weeks and 4 weeks after SBRT. Renal cell carcinoma with clear cell pathology was present in all patients. Genomic DNA for TCR sequencing was prepared using the QIAamp DNA Blood Mini Kit (Qiagen). The analyses included only samples that passed all quality control checks. The CDR3 contains 16 residues, cysteine and phenylalanine counted. The read is trimmed to its CDR3 DNA, 48 bases read in frame from base 1. V and J lose 4 bases and 3 bases, and a span of 22 bases separates them. Per the germline V gene (reference sequence), GTSNPN is the CDR1 and SVGIG is the CDR2. Concerning this clone: It lacks a known antigen. Base qualities are not recorded, but no much larger clone differs from it by a single base.

This specimen was blood, taken from a patient whose treatment included radiotherapy and nephrectomy. The clonotype comes from a man aged 45-65 years with renal cell carcinoma. The sequence joins TRBV30 to TRBJ2-7; the D gene is possibly TRBD1 or TRBD2, with 5 bases matching each. The CDR3 region reads CAWNLGTSRLYYEQYF. The bases read TGTGCCTGGAACCTCGGGACCTCACGATTATACTACGAGCAGTACTTC.